The 21 T cell receptor beta chains below were found in one sample sequenced in a study of T cells after yellow fever vaccination. Using its own MiXCR run on the 5' RACE reads, TCRdb lists one record per CDR3 protein. The sample has 200,000 to 250,000 distinct CDR3 sequences, less than 9% seen once. The sample was CD4+ T cells sorted from PBMCs, taken 15 days after the yellow fever booster vaccination. These receptors originate from a man younger than 45 who received the YFV17D yellow fever vaccine.

This clonotype has at least ten counts. The V gene is TRBV11-2, the J gene TRBJ2-4, with 8 nucleotides matching TRBD2. With V trimmed by 0 bases and J by 1 base, 5 bases remained unmatched. The CDR3 loop spans 17 amino acids. Germline V lookup: CDR1 SGHAT, CDR2 FQNNGV. CDR3 residues: CASSLDLAGGAKNIQYF. In DNA form, the CDR3 reads TGTGCCAGCAGCTTAGATTTGGCGGGAGGCGCCAAAAACATTCAGTACTTC.

This clonotype was found a few times. V gene TRBV7-8 combines with J gene TRBJ2-1; 7 bases are a match to TRBD2. The CDR3 is made up of 17 amino acids. Per the germline V gene, CDR1 is SGHVS and CDR2 is FQNEAQ. Germline trimming cut 3 bases from V and 9 bases from J; bases unmatched to any gene: 17. The CDR3 sequence: CASSFYVAGATQGEQFF. The DNA for the CDR3 is TGTGCCAGCAGCTTTTACGTTGCGGGAGCTACCCAAGGTGAGCAGTTCTTC.

This clonotype was detected ten times or more. A junction end diverges from the germline sequence, so it may reflect a read error. V usage is TRBV25-1 and J usage is TRBJ2-3, with D possibly matching TRBD1 (6 bases). The germline V gene has CDR1 MGHDK and CDR2 SYGVNS. CDR3 size: 13 residues. CDR3 loop: CASGQPSTDTQYF. The CDR3, as DNA: TGCGCCAGCGGACAGCCTAGCACAGATACGCAGTATTTT.

This clonotype was seen at least ten times. V is TRBV24-1 and J is TRBJ2-6; D is ambiguous. From germline, CDR1 is KGHDR and CDR2 SFDVKD. The CDR3 sequence is 17 residues long. With 4 bases removed from V and 4 bases from J, the gap between germline ends came to 16 bases. DNA of the CDR3: TGTGCCACCAGTGACGGGTGGGGTTTGGAGGGGGCCAACGTCCTGACTTTC. As protein: CATSDGWGLEGANVLTF.

At least ten counts were recorded for this clonotype. This sequence joins TRBV7-9 and TRBJ2-5; 7 positions match TRBD1. Germline V gene sequence: CDR1 SEHNR, CDR2 FQNEAQ (reference sequence). The CDR3 consists of 15 residues. V lost 1 base and J lost 5; bases outside the gene matches: 7. The CDR3, as DNA: TGTGCCAGCAGCTTAGGGGGGACAGCTCAGGAGACCCAGTACTTC. It yields the protein CASSLGGTAQETQYF.

This clonotype came up a few times. The V and J genes are TRBV2 and TRBJ2-2; D ambiguous. Germline values: CDR1 SNHLY, CDR2 FYNNEI. The CDR3 contains 12 residues. Trimming stripped 2 bases from V and 6 bases from J, with 4 bases between. CDR3 in DNA: TGTGCCAGCAGTGAATTCCCCGGGGAGCTGTTTTTT. It specifies CASSEFPGELFF.

This clonotype occurred many times. The chain uses TRBV6-5 and TRBJ2-7; no clear D. Deletions cut 2 bases from V and 0 bases from J, with 11 bases between. Germline lookup yields CDR1 MNHEY and CDR2 SVGAGI. The CDR3 covers 15 residues. As DNA, the CDR3 is TGTGCCAGCAGTTACCGTCGTTTAGACTCCTACGAGCAGTACTTC. Translated: CASSYRRLDSYEQYF.

This sequence joins TRBV6-5 and TRBJ1-2; D gene unclear. Trimming left V 6 bases short and J 5 bases short, with 13 bases between. There are 13 residues in the CDR3. Germline V CDR1 and CDR2: MNHEY, SVGAGI. The CDR3, as DNA: TGTGCCAGCAGGCCCCCTGCAGAATATGGCTACACCTTC. Amino acids: CASRPPAEYGYTF.

There are many counts of this clonotype. The rearrangement links TRBV25-1 to TRBJ2-2; the D gene is possibly TRBD2 (5 bases). V was clipped by 3 bases and J by 0 bases, with 14 bases between them. The CDR3 spans 17 residues. Germline V gene sequence: CDR1 MGHDK, CDR2 SYGVNS. DNA for the CDR3: TGTGCCAGCAGTGATAAGAGGGAACAGTCGAACACCGGGGAGCTGTTTTTT. Its translation: CASSDKREQSNTGELFF. Drawing the rest from reference TRBV25-1 and TRBJ2-2, the complete variable domain is EADIYQTPRYLVIGTGKKITLECSQTMGHDKMYWYQQDPGMELHLIHYSYGVNSTEKGDLSSESTVSRIRTEHFPLTLESARPSHTSQYLCASSDKREQSNTGELFFGEGSRLTVL.

In its sample, this clonotype was seen many times. The rearrangement uses TRBV29-1 and TRBJ1-2; the match to TRBD1 covers 10 bases. This CDR3 is 13 amino acids long. CDR1 and CDR2 (germline): SQVTM, ANQGSEA. V was clipped by 6 bases and J by 2 bases; unmatched bases: 3. The CDR3 nucleotides are TGCAGCGTAAGACAGGGGGCGAACTATGGCTACACCTTC. Residues: CSVRQGANYGYTF.

This chain links TRBV5-4 with TRBJ2-5, with TRBD2 matching 10 bases. Trimming took 4 bases from V and 4 from J; bases not matched to a gene: 10. This CDR3 is built from 16 residues. Germline CDR1 SGHNT, CDR2 YYREEE (reference sequence). CDR3 residues: CASSTSGTSEGETQYF. The CDR3 bases are TGTGCCAGCAGCACGTCCGGGACTAGCGAGGGAGAGACCCAGTACTTC.

A remark on this clonotype: The junction and the germline gene differ at one end; a read error may be behind it. This chain links TRBV5-1 with TRBJ1-2; 8 bases fit TRBD1. This CDR3 contains 14 residues. Looked up from germline, CDR1 is SGHRS and CDR2 is YFSETQ. The CDR3 region has the DNA TGCGCCAGCCGCTTCGACAGGGGCGCTGGTGGCTACACCTTC. Protein: CASRFDRGAGGYTF.

The chain joins TRBV5-1 to TRBJ2-2, with 10 nucleotides matching TRBD2. This CDR3 is 16 amino acids long. The junction had 5 bases not matched to a gene; V was cut back by 0 bases and J by 6 bases. The germline gives CDR1 SGHRS, CDR2 YFSETQ. CDR3 residues: CASSLELAGRAGELFF. The DNA for the CDR3 is TGCGCCAGCAGCTTGGAACTAGCGGGACGAGCCGGGGAGCTGTTTTTT.

The chain uses TRBV12-3 or TRBV12-4 and TRBJ1-5, with 8 nucleotides matching TRBD1. V was clipped by 7 bases and J by 6 bases; unmatched bases: 11. The CDR3 is 15 residues long. The chain's CDR3 is CASTLGQGEGQPQHF. The DNA for the CDR3 is TGTGCCAGCACCCTCGGACAGGGCGAGGGTCAGCCCCAGCATTTT.

The CDR3 sequence is CATSQGTGGEQFF. The CDR3 DNA reads as TGTGCCACCAGCCAAGGAACGGGAGGCGAGCAGTTCTTC. The chain employs TRBV15 and TRBJ2-1; TRBD2 matches 7 bases. Losses at the gene ends were 5 bases for V and 10 bases for J; bases not matched to a gene: 8. The CDR3 runs 13 residues. Germline V CDR1 and CDR2: LNHNV, YYDKDF (reference sequence).

The V call is TRBV7-2, the J call TRBJ1-1; D is undetermined. Trimming took 1 base from V and 3 from J, leaving 12 bases between them. The CDR3 is 15 residues long. Germline-derived CDR1 and CDR2 are SGHTA and FQGNSA. CDR3: CASSLGRAADTEAFF. CDR3 coding DNA: TGTGCCAGCAGCTTAGGCCGGGCCGCGGACACTGAAGCTTTCTTT. The full variable domain, with the rest looked up from reference TRBV7-2 and TRBJ1-1, is GAGVSQSPSNKVTEKGKDVELRCDPISGHTALYWYRQSLGQGLEFLIYFQGNSAPDKSGLPSDRFSAERTGGSVSTLTIQRTQQEDSAVYLCASSLGRAADTEAFFGQGTRLTVV.

The rearrangement joins TRBV20-1 to TRBJ1-1; D gene unclear. With 4 bases removed from V and 0 bases from J, the gap between germline ends came to 15 bases. The CDR3 loop spans 15 amino acids. Germline lookup yields CDR1 DFQATT and CDR2 SNEGSKA (reference sequence). The CDR3 loop is CSANEFGFVNTEAFF. CDR3 coding DNA: TGCAGTGCTAATGAATTCGGTTTCGTGAACACTGAAGCTTTCTTT.

A note on this clonotype: A junction end diverges from the germline sequence, so it may reflect a read error. V is TRBV15 and J is TRBJ2-7; the D gene could be TRBD1 or TRBD2 (5 bases each). Germline V gene data show CDR1 as LNHNV and CDR2 as YYDKDF (reference sequence). The CDR3 runs 15 residues. CDR3 DNA: TGTGCCACCAGCCGCGGGCCAGCGGTTAGGGACGAACAGTACTTC. As protein: CATSRGPAVRDEQYF.

The V gene is TRBV6-5, the J gene TRBJ1-2; TRBD1 might be the D (6 bases). The V end was cut by 0 bases, the J end by 1 base, with 18 bases between. There are 18 residues in the CDR3. Germline V gives CDR1 MNHEY, CDR2 SVGAGI. The DNA of the CDR3 is TGTGCCAGCAGTTACTCGTATTCAGGGGTAGGGGGTAACTATGGCTACACCTTC. Encoded protein: CASSYSYSGVGGNYGYTF.

This clonotype has ten or more counts. The genes are TRBV20-1 and TRBJ2-3, with 11 positions matching TRBD2. CDR3 length: 15 residues. Trimming took 5 bases from V and 4 from J; bases not matched to a gene: 8. Germline CDR1 reads DFQATT; CDR2 reads SNEGSKA (reference sequence). The DNA for the CDR3 is TGCAGTGCTCAATATAGCGGGAGGGCCCCAGATACGCAGTATTTT. This encodes CSAQYSGRAPDTQYF.

This clonotype was seen many times. The chain uses TRBV6-5 and TRBJ2-7; weak D call: TRBD2 (5 bases). CDR1 is MNHEY and CDR2 is SVGAGI in the germline V gene. The length of the CDR3 is 14 residues. V shed 8 bases and J shed 0 bases, with 14 bases lying between them. CDR3: CASVAGSASYEQYF. The DNA for the CDR3 is TGTGCCAGCGTTGCTGGGAGCGCCTCCTACGAGCAGTACTTC.